The 21 T cell receptor beta chains below were found in one sample sequenced in a study of molecular identifiers for immune sequencing clone quantification. MiXCR was run by TCRdb on the PCR reads, yielding one entry per CDR3 protein. The sample has tens of thousands of distinct CDR3 sequences; around 34% are singletons. Material: naive CD8+ T cells from blood, with Jurkat cell RNA spiked in. Subset reported: FACS-sorted CD8+CD4-CCR7+CD45RA+ naive T cells. These receptors were collected from a human donor in good health. Some libraries in this study had Jurkat cell RNA spiked in.

Regarding this clonotype: Possible read error: a much larger clone is one base away. The chain recombines TRBV15 with TRBJ1-5; D not certain. Germline CDR1 is LNHNV and CDR2 is YYDKDF (reference sequence). The CDR3 length is 15 residues. The CDR3 DNA follows: TGTGCCACCAGCTTTGTGGCGCGTAGCAATCAGCCCCAGCAATTT. It encodes CATSFVARSNQPQQF.

This clonotype was counted many times. The V gene is TRBV7-9, the J gene TRBJ2-7; D remains ambiguous. The CDR3 has 12 residues. CDR1 SEHNR and CDR2 FQNEAQ come from the germline V gene (reference sequence). V was shortened by 0 bases and J by 6 bases, with 6 bases between the two germline ends. Written as DNA, the CDR3 is TGTGCCAGCAGCTTAGCAGGGATCGAGCAGTACTTC. As protein: CASSLAGIEQYF.

This clonotype turned up a few times. Given a much more abundant clone one base away, this may be a read error. The chain employs TRBV7-2 and TRBJ2-1, with 7 positions matching TRBD2. CDR1 and CDR2 from the germline V gene are SGHTA and FQGNSA. The CDR3 has 15 amino acids. The V and J ends lost 5 bases and 6 bases, in that order; junction bases with no gene match: 10. The CDR3: CASSQGTTRPNEQFF. CDR3 DNA: TGTGCCAGCAGCCAAGGGACTACTCGGCCCAATGAGCAGTTCTTC.

Remarks on this clonotype: This may be a read error, as it is one base from a much larger clone. The chain is built from TRBV28 and TRBJ2-3, with no clear D. Germline CDR1 MDHEN, CDR2 SYDVKM. CDR3 length equals 11 residues. Trimming left V 6 bases short and J 2 bases short, with 3 bases between. The CDR3 protein is CASRPTDTQYF. As DNA, the CDR3 is TGTGCCAGCAGGCCCACAGATACGCAGTATTTT.

This clonotype was recorded once. Compared with germline, one end of the junction differs, possibly owing to a read error. The V gene is TRBV2, the J gene TRBJ2-7; weak D call: TRBD2 (6 bases). This CDR3 contains 15 residues. Germline lookup yields CDR1 SNHLY and CDR2 FYNNEI. CDR3 sequence reads: CASCEDLPGVYEQYF. DNA of the CDR3: TGTGCCAGCTGTGAAGACTTGCCGGGAGTCTACGAGCAGTACTTC.

This clonotype came up once. This rearrangement joins TRBV28 to TRBJ2-3; TRBD1 aligns across 8 bases. Germline assignment: CDR1 MDHEN and CDR2 SYDVKM. The CDR3 consists of 18 residues. J gave up 0 bases and V 3 bases, and 11 bases lay outside the gene matches. CDR3 nucleotides: TGTGCCAGCAGTTTCCTTCCTCTGACAGGGGCGAGCACAGATACGCAGTATTTT. Encoded protein: CASSFLPLTGASTDTQYF.

This clonotype was observed a few times. This chain links TRBV11-2 with TRBJ2-7; D remains ambiguous. Germline V gives CDR1 SGHAT, CDR2 FQNNGV. The CDR3 loop spans 13 amino acids. Trimming pared 4 bases from V and 5 bases from J, leaving 12 bases between. The CDR3 loop is CASSWNARHEQYF. Here the CDR3 DNA reads TGTGCCAGCAGCTGGAACGCCCGTCACGAGCAGTACTTC.

The V call is TRBV19, the J call TRBJ2-1, with D possibly being TRBD2 (6 bases). The germline V and J ends were trimmed by 6 bases and 4 bases, with 13 bases remaining between them. The CDR3 has 14 amino acids. Germline V gives CDR1 LNHDA, CDR2 SQIVND (reference sequence). CDR3 sequence: CASSSWGEYNEQFF. For the CDR3, the DNA is TGTGCCAGTAGCTCCTGGGGGGAATACAATGAGCAGTTCTTC.

This clonotype was seen more than once but under ten times. The chain combines TRBV9 with TRBJ2-7; D could derive from TRBD1 or TRBD2 (5 bases each). Germline values: CDR1 SGDLS, CDR2 YYNGEE. V lost 7 bases, J lost 0 bases, and 8 bases lay in between. The CDR3 is 12 amino acids. CDR3 DNA sequence: TGTGCCAGCTCGGGGACCTCCTACGAGCAGTACTTC. This translates into CASSGTSYEQYF.

With regard to this clonotype: Germline is not matched at one junction end, which may reflect a read error. The V and J genes are TRBV9 and TRBJ2-2; D is unresolved. CDR3 length equals 13 residues. Germline loops: CDR1 SGDLS, CDR2 YYNGEE. CDR3 amino acids: CACSVEGLGELFF. The CDR3 DNA follows: TGTGCCTGCAGCGTAGAAGGCCTAGGGGAGCTGTTTTTT.

The J gene is TRBJ2-7, the V gene TRBV24-1; possibly TRBD2 for D (6 bases). CDR3 size: 13 residues. Germline values: CDR1 KGHDR, CDR2 SFDVKD. V shed 0 bases and J shed 7 bases, with 9 bases lying between them. For the CDR3, the DNA is TGTGCCACCAGTGATTTGGGAGGGTTGGAGCAGTACTTC. Translating it yields CATSDLGGLEQYF.

This clonotype came up many times. This rearrangement joins TRBV2 to TRBJ2-3, with D uncertain. V was pared by 1 base and J by 3 bases, with 5 bases between. Germline CDR1 SNHLY, CDR2 FYNNEI. CDR3 length equals 13 residues. CDR3 DNA sequence: TGTGCCAGCAGTGAAGGTAGAACAGATACGCAGTATTTT. Translation gives CASSEGRTDTQYF.

This clonotype was detected once. A read error is possible here, since a much larger clone lies one base away. The chain's CDR3 is CASSLAVEKLCF. CDR3 DNA: TGTGCCAGCAGCCTCGCCGTCGAAAAACTGTGTTTT. This chain connects TRBV4-2 to TRBJ1-4; D gene uncertain. This CDR3 has 12 residues. Per germline, CDR1 LGHNA and CDR2 YNFKEQ.

On this clonotype itself: A much larger clone sits a single nucleotide away, making a read error possible. V gene TRBV7-9 combines with J gene TRBJ1-5; unclear D gene. Trimming removed 5 bases at V and 4 bases at J, with 6 bases between. Germline V gene data show CDR1 as SEHNR and CDR2 as FQNEAQ (reference sequence). The CDR3 totals 12 residues. In DNA form, the CDR3 reads TGTGCCAGCAGCGTAGGTAATCAGCCCCAGCATTTT. Its translation: CASSVGNQPQHF.

The V call is TRBV27, the J call TRBJ2-3; TRBD2 aligns across 14 bases. V trimming: 5 bases; J trimming: 0 bases; junction bases outside the gene matches: 16. The germline V gene has CDR1 MNHEY and CDR2 SMNVEV (reference sequence). The length of the CDR3 is 21 residues. The CDR3 coding sequence is TGTGCCAGCAGTGGACTCCCGGGACTAGCGGGAGTAGGGCGGAGCACAGATACGCAGTATTTT. Translating it yields CASSGLPGLAGVGRSTDTQYF.

This clonotype came up many times. The chain couples TRBV7-2 to TRBJ2-3; tentatively, D is TRBD2 (5 bases). Per the germline V gene, CDR1 is SGHTA and CDR2 is FQGNSA. The ends were cut back, 1 base at V and 0 bases at J, with 11 bases in the middle. The CDR3 sequence is 16 residues long. The CDR3 reads CASSLVLAPSTDTQYF. Here the CDR3 DNA reads TGTGCCAGCAGCTTAGTGTTAGCGCCTAGCACAGATACGCAGTATTTT.

A few counts support this clonotype. V gene TRBV20-1 combines with J gene TRBJ1-1; TRBD1 is a possible D gene (6 bases). Trimming took off 1 base at V and 1 base at J, with 22 bases between the two ends. This CDR3 region has 18 residues. Germline CDR1 reads DFQATT; CDR2 reads SNEGSKA (reference sequence). CDR3 sequence: CSARGRDVTGARNTEAFF. Written as DNA, the CDR3 is TGCAGTGCTAGAGGTCGTGATGTTACGGGGGCCCGGAACACTGAAGCTTTCTTT.

This clonotype occurred a few times. The J gene is TRBJ1-1, the V gene TRBV6-5, with a weak D call TRBD1 (5 bases). Per germline, CDR1 MNHEY and CDR2 SVGAGI. V shed 7 bases and J shed 0 bases, with 12 bases lying between them. The CDR3 runs 14 residues. The DNA of the CDR3 is TGTGCCAGCATCAGGGATTCAATGAACACTGAAGCTTTCTTT. Its translation is CASIRDSMNTEAFF.

The V gene is TRBV7-9, the J gene TRBJ2-1; TRBD2 agrees at 10 bases. J lost 8 bases, V lost 3 bases, and 13 bases had no gene match. This CDR3 is 17 amino acids long. Per the germline V gene, CDR1 is SEHNR and CDR2 is FQNEAQ (reference sequence). The CDR3, as DNA: TGTGCCAGCAGCTTCCTAAGGCTAGCGGGAGCTGGGGATGAGCAGTTCTTC. It specifies CASSFLRLAGAGDEQFF.

The table lists this clonotype with many counts. CDR3 residues: CASMLSDTQYF. The CDR3 DNA reads as TGTGCCAGCATGCTCTCAGATACGCAGTATTTT. V gene TRBV28 combines with J gene TRBJ2-3; D is unclear. Germline assignment: CDR1 MDHEN and CDR2 SYDVKM. This CDR3 contains 11 residues. V was cut by 7 bases and J by 4 bases, with 6 bases left in between.

V gene TRBV10-3 combines with J gene TRBJ2-4; 7 nucleotides align to TRBD2. J was trimmed by 1 base and V by 4 bases; bases with no gene match: 7. CDR1 and CDR2 (germline): ENHRY, SYGVKD. The CDR3 loop spans 16 amino acids. The CDR3 DNA follows: TGTGCCATCAGTGGTCAAGCGGGACCCGCCAAAAACATTCAGTACTTC. Its protein product is CAISGQAGPAKNIQYF.